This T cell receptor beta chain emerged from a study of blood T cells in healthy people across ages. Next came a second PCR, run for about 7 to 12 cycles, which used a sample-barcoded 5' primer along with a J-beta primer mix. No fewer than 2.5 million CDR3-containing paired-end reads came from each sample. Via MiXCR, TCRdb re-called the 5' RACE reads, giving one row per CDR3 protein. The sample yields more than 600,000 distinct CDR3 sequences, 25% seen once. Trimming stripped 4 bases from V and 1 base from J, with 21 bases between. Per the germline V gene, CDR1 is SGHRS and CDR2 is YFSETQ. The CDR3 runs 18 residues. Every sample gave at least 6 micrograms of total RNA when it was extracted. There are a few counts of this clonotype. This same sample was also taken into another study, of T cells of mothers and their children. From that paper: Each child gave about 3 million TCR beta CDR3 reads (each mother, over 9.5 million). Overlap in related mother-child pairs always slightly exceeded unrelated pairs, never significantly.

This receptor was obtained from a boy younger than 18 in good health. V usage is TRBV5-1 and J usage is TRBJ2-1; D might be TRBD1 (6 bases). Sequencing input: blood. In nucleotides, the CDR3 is TGCGCCAGCAGCCCAGGGACATTTATTCTCCCGTCCTACAATGAGCAGTTCTTC. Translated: CASSPGTFILPSYNEQFF. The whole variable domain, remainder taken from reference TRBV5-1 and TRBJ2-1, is KAGVTQTPRYLIKTRGQQVTLSCSPISGHRSVSWYQQTPGQGLQFLFEYFSETQRNKGNFPGRFSGRQFSNSRSEMNVSTLELGDSALYLCASSPGTFILPSYNEQFFGPGTRLTVL.